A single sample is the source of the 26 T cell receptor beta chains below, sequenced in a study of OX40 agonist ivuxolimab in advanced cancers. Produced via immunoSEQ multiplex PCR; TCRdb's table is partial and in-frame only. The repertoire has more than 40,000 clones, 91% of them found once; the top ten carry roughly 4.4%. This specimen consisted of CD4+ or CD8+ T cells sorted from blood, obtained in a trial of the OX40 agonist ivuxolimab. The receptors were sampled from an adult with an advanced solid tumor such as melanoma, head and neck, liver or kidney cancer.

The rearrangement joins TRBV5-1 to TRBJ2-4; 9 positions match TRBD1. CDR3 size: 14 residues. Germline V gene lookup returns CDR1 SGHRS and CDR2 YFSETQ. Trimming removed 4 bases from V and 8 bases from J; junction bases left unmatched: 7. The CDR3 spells CASSPTGGYDIQYF. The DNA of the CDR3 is TGCGCCAGCAGCCCGACAGGGGGATACGACATTCAGTACTTC.

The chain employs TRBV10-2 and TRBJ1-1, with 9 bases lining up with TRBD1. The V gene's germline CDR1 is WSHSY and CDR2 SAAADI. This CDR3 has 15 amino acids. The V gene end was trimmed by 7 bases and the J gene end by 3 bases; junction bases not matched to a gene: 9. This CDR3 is CASTGTGIVDTEAFF. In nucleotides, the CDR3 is TGCGCCAGCACTGGGACAGGGATTGTCGACACTGAAGCTTTCTTT.

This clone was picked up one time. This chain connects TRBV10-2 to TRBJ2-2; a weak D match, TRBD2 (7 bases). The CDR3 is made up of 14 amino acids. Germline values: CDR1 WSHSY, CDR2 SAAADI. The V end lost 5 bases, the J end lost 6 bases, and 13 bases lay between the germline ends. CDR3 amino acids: CASSIVGGAGELFF. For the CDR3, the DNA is TGCGCCAGCAGTATCGTAGGGGGGGCCGGGGAGCTGTTTTTT.

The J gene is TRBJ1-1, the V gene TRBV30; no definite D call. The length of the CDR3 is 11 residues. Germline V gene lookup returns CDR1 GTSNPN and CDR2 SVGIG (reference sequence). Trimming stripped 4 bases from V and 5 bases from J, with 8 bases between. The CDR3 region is CAWTRITEAFF. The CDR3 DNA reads TGTGCCTGGACTCGAATTACTGAAGCTTTCTTT. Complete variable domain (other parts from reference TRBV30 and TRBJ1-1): SQTIHQWPATLVQPVGSPLSLECTVEGTSNPNLYWYRQAAGRGLQLLFYSVGIGQISSEVPQNLSASRPQDRQFILSSKKLLLSDSGFYLCAWTRITEAFFGQGTRLTVV.

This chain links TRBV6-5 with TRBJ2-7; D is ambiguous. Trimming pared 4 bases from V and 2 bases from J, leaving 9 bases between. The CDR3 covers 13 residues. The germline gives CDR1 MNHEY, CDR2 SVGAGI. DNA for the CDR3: TGTGCCAGCAGTTTGAGCTTAGCCTACGAGCAGTACTTC. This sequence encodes CASSLSLAYEQYF.

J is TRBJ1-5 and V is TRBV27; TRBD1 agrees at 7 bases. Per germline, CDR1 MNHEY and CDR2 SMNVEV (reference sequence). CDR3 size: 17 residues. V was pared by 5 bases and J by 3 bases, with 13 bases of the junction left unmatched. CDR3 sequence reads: CASSPALGTVYNQPQHF. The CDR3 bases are TGTGCCAGCAGTCCCGCACTAGGGACAGTCTACAATCAGCCCCAGCATTTT.

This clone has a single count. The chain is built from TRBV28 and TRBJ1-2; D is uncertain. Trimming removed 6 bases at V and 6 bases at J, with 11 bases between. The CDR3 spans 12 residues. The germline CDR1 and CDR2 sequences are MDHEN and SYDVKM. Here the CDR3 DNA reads TGTGCCAGCAGAGAAGACACGGATGGCTACACCTTC. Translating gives CASREDTDGYTF.

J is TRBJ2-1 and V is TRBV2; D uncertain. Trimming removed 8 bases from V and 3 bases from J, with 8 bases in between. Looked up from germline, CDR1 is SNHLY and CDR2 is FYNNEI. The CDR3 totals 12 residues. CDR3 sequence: CASRDNYNEQFF. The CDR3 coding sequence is TGTGCCAGCCGAGACAACTACAATGAGCAGTTCTTC.

The CDR3 region has the DNA TGTGCCAGCAGCTTAATCCCCGGAGGAGAAGCTTTCTTT. Its protein product is CASSLIPGGEAFF. V gene TRBV7-9 combines with J gene TRBJ1-1, with D uncertain. Trimming pared 2 bases from V and 8 bases from J, leaving 12 bases between. The germline V gene has CDR1 SEHNR and CDR2 FQNEAQ (reference sequence). This CDR3 has 13 residues. The whole variable domain, filled in from reference TRBV7-9 and TRBJ1-1, reads DTGVSQNPRHKITKRGQNVTFRCDPISEHNRLYWYRQTLGQGPEFLTYFQNEAQLEKSRLLSDRFSAERPKGSFSTLEIQRTEQGDSAMYLCASSLIPGGEAFFGQGTRLTVV.

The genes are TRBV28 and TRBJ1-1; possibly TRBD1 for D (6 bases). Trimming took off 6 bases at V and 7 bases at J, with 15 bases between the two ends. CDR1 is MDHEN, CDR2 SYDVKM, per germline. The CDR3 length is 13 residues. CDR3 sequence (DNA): TGTGCCAGCAGGATGAGGGGGGCGGGTGAAGCTTTCTTT. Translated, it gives CASRMRGAGEAFF. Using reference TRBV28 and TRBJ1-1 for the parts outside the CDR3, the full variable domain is DVKVTQSSRYLVKRTGEKVFLECVQDMDHENMFWYRQDPGLGLRLIYFSYDVKMKEKGDIPEGYSVSREKKERFSLILESASTNQTSMYLCASRMRGAGEAFFGQGTRLTVV.

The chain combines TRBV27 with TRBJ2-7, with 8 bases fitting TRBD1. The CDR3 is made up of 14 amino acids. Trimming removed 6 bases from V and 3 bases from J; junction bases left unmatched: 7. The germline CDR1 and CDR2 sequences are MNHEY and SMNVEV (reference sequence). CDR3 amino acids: CASRYRGEIYEQYF. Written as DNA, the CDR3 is TGTGCCAGCAGGTACAGGGGGGAGATCTACGAGCAGTACTTC.

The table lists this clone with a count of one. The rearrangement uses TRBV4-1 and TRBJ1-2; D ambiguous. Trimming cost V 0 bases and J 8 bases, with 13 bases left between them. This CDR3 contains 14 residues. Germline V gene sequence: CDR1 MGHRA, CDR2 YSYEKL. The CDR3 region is CASSQDMGARGYTF. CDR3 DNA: TGCGCCAGCAGCCAAGACATGGGTGCGAGGGGCTACACCTTC.

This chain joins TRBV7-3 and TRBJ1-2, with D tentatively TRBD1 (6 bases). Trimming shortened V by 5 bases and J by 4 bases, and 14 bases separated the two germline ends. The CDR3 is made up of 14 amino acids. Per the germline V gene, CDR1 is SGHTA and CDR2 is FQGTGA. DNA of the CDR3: TGTGCCAGCAGCCCCGGAGAGGACAGCTATGGCTACACCTTC. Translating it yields CASSPGEDSYGYTF. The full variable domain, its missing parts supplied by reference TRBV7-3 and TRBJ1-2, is GAGVSQTPSNKVTEKGKYVELRCDPISGHTALYWYRQSLGQGPEFLIYFQGTGAADDSGLPNDRFFAVRPEGSVSTLKIQRTERGDSAVYLCASSPGEDSYGYTFGSGTRLTVV.

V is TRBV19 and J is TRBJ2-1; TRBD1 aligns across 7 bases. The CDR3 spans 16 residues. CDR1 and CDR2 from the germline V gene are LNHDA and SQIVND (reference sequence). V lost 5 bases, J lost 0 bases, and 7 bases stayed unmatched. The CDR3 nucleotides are TGTGCCAGTAGTCCGCCGACAGGGAGCTCCTACAATGAGCAGTTCTTC. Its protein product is CASSPPTGSSYNEQFF. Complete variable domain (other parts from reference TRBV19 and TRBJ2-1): DGGITQSPKYLFRKEGQNVTLSCEQNLNHDAMYWYRQDPGQGLRLIYYSQIVNDFQKGDIAEGYSVSREKKESFPLTVTSAQKNPTAFYLCASSPPTGSSYNEQFFGPGTRLTVL.

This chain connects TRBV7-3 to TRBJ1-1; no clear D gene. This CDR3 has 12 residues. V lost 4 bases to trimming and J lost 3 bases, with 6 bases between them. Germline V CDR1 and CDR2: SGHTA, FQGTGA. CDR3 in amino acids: CASSSSDTEAFF. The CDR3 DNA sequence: TGTGCCAGCAGCTCCTCTGACACTGAAGCTTTCTTT.

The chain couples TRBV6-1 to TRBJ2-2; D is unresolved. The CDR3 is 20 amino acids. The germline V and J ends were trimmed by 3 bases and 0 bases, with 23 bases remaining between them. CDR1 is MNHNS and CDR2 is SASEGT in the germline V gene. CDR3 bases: TGTGCCAGCAGTGAGGGGATCCTATTTAGCACCCACGCGAACACCGGGGAGCTGTTTTTT. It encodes CASSEGILFSTHANTGELFF.

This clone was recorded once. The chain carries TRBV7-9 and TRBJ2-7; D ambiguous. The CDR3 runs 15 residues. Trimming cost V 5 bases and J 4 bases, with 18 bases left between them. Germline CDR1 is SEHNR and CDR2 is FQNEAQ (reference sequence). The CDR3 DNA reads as TGTGCCAGCAGCCGGACGGGTTTGCCCCTTTACGAGCAGTACGTC. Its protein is CASSRTGLPLYEQYV.

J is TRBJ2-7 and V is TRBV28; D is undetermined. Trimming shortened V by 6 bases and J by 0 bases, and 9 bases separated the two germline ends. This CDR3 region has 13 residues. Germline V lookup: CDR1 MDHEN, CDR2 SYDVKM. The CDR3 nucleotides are TGTGCCAGCAGCCCCGGCTACTCCTACGAGCAGTACGTC. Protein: CASSPGYSYEQYV.

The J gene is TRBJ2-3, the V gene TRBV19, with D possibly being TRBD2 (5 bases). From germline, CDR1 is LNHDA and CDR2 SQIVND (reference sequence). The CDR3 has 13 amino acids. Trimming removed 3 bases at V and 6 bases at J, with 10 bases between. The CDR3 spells CASSMAGPDTQYF. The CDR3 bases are TGTGCCAGTAGTATGGCGGGCCCCGATACGCAGTATTTT.

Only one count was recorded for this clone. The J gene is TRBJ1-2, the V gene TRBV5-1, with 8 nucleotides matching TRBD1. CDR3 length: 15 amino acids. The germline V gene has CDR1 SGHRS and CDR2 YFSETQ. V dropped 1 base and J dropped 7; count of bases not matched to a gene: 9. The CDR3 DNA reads TGCGCCAGCAGCTTGTCCCGACAGGGGCCGGGTGGCTACACCTTC. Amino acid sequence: CASSLSRQGPGGYTF.

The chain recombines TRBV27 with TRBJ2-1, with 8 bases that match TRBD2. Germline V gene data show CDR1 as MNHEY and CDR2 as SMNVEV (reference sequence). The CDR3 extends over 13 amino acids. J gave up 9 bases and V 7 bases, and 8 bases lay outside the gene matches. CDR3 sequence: CASTPPGGAEQFF. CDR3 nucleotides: TGTGCCAGCACCCCGCCGGGAGGGGCTGAGCAGTTCTTC.

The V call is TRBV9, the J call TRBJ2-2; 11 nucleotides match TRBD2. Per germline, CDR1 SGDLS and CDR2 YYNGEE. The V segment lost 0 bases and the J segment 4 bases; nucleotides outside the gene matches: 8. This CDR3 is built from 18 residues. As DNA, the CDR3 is TGTGCCAGCAGCGTAGGATTGAGGGGGACTAGCGGCACCGGGGAGCTGTTTTTT. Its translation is CASSVGLRGTSGTGELFF.

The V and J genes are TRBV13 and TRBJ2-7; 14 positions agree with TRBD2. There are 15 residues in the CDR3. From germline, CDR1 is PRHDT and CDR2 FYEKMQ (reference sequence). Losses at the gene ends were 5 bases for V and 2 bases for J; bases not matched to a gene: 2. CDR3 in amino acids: CASSVGLAGAYEQYF. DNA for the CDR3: TGTGCCAGCAGCGTGGGACTAGCGGGGGCCTACGAGCAGTACTTC.

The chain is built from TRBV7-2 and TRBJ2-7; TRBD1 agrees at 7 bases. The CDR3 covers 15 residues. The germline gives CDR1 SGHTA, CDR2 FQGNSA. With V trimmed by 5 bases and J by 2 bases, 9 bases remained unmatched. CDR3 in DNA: TGTGCCAGCAGCAACCGCCCGACAGGGCCCTACGAGCAGTACTTC. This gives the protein CASSNRPTGPYEQYF.

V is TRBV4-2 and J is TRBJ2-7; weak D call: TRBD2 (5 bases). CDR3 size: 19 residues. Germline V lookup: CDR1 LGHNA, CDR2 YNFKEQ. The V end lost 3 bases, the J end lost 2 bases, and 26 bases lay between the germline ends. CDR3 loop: CASSQARGRGSTEAYEQYF. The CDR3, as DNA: TGTGCCAGCAGCCAGGCACGTGGGAGAGGGTCGACCGAGGCCTACGAGCAGTACTTC.

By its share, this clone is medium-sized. The CDR3 coding sequence is TGTGCCAGCAGTGATCAGGGAGCAGTCCCCTACAATGAGCAGTTCTTC. Its translation is CASSDQGAVPYNEQFF. V gene TRBV2 combines with J gene TRBJ2-1; tentatively, D is TRBD1 or TRBD2 (5 bases each). Germline loops: CDR1 SNHLY, CDR2 FYNNEI. The CDR3 length is 16 residues. V dropped 3 bases and J dropped 2 bases, with 14 bases sitting between them.